The clone carrying this TCR beta chain occurred many times. Its target is not known. Arm-PCR of CDR3 regions and iRepertoire HTBI primers were used to build TCR beta libraries. From the multiplex PCR reads, TCRdb called clonotypes with MiXCR, one entry per CDR3 protein. The sample has hundreds of thousands of distinct CDR3 sequences; 12% are singletons. Time point here: newly diagnosed GD, antithyroid drugs for less than 3 months. The TCR library used RNA extracted from PBMCs. Xi'an, China, was home to the endocrinology department that provided patients. Germline V gene lookup returns CDR1 KGHDR and CDR2 SFDVKD. The CDR3 loop spans 13 amino acids. Trimming took off 0 bases at V and 5 bases at J, with 5 bases between the two ends. The sample comes from a study of regulatory T cells in long-lasting Graves disease. Notes on the study in general: Favored usage of TRBV28, TRBJ1-2 and TRBJ2-5 was recorded in persistent disease.

This sample also appeared in a second study, on T cells in Graves' hyperthyroidism and ophthalmopathy. This second report adds: Uncontrolled infection, other autoimmune disease, pregnancy or lactation led to exclusion. First-round RT-PCR with HTBI primers amplified the TCR CDR3 region.

This rearrangement joins TRBV24-1 to TRBJ2-3; D possibly corresponds to TRBD2 (5 bases). The sample consisted of peripheral blood mononuclear cells (PBMCs), taken at new diagnosis, from a patient treated with antithyroid drugs. The receptor's source is a young woman with Graves disease. The DNA of the CDR3 is TGTGCCACCAGTGATTTGGAGGGAGATACGCAGTATTTT. It yields the protein CATSDLEGDTQYF.